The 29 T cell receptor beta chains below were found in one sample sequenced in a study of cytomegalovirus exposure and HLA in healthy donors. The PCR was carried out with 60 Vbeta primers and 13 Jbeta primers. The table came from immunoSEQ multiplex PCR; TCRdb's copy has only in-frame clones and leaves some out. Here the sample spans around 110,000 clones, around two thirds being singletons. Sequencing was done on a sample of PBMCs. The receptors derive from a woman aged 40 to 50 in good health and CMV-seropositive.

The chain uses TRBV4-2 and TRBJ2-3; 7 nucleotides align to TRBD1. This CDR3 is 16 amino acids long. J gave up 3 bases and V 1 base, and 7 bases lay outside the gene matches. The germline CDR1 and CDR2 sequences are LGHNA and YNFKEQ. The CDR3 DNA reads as TGTGCCAGCAGCCAAGCGGGGTACAGGGGAACAGATACGCAGTATTTT. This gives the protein CASSQAGYRGTDTQYF.

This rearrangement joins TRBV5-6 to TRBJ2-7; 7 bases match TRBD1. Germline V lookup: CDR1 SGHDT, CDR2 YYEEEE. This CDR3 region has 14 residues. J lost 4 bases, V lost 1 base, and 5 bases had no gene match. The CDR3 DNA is TGTGCCAGCAGCTTGAGGGGACAGCTTTACGAGCAGTACTTC. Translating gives CASSLRGQLYEQYF.

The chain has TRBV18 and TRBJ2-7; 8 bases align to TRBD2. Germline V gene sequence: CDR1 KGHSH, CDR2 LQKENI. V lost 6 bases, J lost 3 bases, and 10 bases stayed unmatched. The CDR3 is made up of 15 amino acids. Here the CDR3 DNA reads TGTGCCAGCTCCCTCCCCGGGACTAGTATCTACGAGCAGTACTTC. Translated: CASSLPGTSIYEQYF.

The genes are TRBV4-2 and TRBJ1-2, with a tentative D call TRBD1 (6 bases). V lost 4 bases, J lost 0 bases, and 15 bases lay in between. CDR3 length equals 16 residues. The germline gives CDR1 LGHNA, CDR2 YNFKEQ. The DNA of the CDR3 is TGTGCCAGCAGCCGCGGGGGCCGCACTACTAACTATGGCTACACCTTC. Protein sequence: CASSRGGRTTNYGYTF.

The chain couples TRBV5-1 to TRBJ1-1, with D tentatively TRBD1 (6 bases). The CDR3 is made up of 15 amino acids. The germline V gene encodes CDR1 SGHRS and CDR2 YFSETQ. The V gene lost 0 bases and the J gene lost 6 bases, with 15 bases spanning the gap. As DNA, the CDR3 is TGCGCCAGCAGCTTGGAAGGGGGAGAGGGGGCTGAAGCTTTCTTT. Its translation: CASSLEGGEGAEAFF. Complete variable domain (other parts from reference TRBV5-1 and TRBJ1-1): KAGVTQTPRYLIKTRGQQVTLSCSPISGHRSVSWYQQTPGQGLQFLFEYFSETQRNKGNFPGRFSGRQFSNSRSEMNVSTLELGDSALYLCASSLEGGEGAEAFFGQGTRLTVV.

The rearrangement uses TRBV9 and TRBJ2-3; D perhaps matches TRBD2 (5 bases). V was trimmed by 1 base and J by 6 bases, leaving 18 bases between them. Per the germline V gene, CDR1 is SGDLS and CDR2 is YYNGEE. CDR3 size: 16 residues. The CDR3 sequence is CASSVNAAPAVDTQYF. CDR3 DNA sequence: TGTGCCAGCAGCGTAAACGCCGCCCCAGCGGTCGATACGCAGTATTTT.

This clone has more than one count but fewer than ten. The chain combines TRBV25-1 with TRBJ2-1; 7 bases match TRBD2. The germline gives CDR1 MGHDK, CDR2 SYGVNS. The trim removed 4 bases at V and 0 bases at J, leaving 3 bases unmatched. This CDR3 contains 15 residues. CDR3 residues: CASSVRTSSYNEQFF. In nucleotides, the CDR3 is TGTGCCAGCAGTGTTAGGACTAGCTCCTACAATGAGCAGTTCTTC.

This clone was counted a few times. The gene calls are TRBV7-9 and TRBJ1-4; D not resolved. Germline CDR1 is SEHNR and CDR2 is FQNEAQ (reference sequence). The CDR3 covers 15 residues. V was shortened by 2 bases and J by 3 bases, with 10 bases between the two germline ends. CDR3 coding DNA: TGTGCCAGCAGCTTAAATGGAGCCGCTAATGAAAAACTGTTTTTT. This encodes CASSLNGAANEKLFF.

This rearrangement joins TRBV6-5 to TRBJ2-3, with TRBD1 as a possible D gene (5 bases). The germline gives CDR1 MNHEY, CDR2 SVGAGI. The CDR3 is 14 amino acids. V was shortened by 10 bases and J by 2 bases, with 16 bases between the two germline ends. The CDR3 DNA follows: TGTGCCACCGGACCCCAGGGTACCACAGATACGCAGTATTTT. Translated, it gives CATGPQGTTDTQYF.

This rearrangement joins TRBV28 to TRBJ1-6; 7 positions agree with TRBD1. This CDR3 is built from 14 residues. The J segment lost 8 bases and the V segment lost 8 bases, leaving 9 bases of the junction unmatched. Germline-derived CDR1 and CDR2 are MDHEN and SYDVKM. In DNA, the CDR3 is TGTGCCAGCGGTAAAGACAGGGAGTATTCACCCCTCCACTTT. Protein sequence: CASGKDREYSPLHF.

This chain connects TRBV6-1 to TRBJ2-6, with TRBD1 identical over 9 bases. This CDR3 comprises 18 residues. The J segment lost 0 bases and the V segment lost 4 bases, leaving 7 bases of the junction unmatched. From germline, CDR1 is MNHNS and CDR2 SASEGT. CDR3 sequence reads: CASSVPGTGFSGANVLTF. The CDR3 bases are TGTGCCAGCAGTGTGCCCGGGACAGGGTTCTCTGGGGCCAACGTCCTGACTTTC.

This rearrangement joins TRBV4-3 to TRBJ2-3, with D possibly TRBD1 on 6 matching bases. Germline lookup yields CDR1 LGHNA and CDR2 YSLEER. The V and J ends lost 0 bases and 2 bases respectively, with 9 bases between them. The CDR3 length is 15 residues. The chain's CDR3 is CASSQDRQVTDTQYF. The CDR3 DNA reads TGCGCCAGCAGCCAAGATCGACAGGTCACAGATACGCAGTATTTT.

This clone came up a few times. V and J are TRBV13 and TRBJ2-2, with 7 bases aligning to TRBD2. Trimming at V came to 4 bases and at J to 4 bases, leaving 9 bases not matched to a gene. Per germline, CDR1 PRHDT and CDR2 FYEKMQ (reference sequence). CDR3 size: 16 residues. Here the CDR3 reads CASSSPGGSVTGELFF. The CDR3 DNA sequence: TGTGCCAGCAGCTCCCCAGGCGGGAGTGTCACCGGGGAGCTGTTTTTT.

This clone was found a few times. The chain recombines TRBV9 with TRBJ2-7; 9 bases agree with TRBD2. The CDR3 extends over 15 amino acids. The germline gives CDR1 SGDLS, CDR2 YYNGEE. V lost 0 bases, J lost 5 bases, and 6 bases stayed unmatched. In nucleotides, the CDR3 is TGTGCCAGCAGCGTAGGTTATAGCGGGAGTGACGAGCAGTACTTC. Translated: CASSVGYSGSDEQYF. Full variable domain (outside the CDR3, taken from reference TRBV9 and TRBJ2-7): DSGVTQTPKHLITATGQRVTLRCSPRSGDLSVYWYQQSLDQGLQFLIQYYNGEERAKGNILERFSAQQFPDLHSELNLSSLELGDSALYFCASSVGYSGSDEQYFGPGTRLTVT.

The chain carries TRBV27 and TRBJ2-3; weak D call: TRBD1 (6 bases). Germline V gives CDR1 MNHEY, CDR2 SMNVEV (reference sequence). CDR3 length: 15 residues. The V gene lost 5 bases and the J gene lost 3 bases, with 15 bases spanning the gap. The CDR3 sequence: CASSPRTAETDTQYF. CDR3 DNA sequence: TGTGCCAGCAGTCCAAGGACAGCGGAGACAGATACGCAGTATTTT.

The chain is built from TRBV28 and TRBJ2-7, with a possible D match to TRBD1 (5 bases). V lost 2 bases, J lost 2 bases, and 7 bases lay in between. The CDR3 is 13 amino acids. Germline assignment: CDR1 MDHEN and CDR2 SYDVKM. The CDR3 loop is CASSLTTAYEQYF. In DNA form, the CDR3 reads TGTGCCAGCAGTTTAACGACAGCCTACGAGCAGTACTTC.

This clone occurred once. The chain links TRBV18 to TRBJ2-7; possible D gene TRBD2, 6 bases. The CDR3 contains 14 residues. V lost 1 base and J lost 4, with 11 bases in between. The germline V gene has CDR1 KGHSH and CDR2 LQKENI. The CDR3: CASSPQQTSYEQYV. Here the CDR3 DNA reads TGTGCCAGCTCACCACAACAGACTAGTTACGAGCAGTACGTC.

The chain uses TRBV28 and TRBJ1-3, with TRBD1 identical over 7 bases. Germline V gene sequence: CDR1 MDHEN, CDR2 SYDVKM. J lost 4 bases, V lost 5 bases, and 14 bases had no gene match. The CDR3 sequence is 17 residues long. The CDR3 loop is CASSPLLPGTAGNTIYF. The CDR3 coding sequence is TGTGCCAGCAGTCCCTTACTCCCAGGGACAGCAGGAAACACCATATATTTT.

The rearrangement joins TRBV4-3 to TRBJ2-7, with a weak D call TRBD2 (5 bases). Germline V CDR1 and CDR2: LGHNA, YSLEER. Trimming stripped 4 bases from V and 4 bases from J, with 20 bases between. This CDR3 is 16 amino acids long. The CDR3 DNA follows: TGCGCCAGCAGCCCCTCCGCCTCGGACTTCCTGTACGAGCAGTACTTC. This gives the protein CASSPSASDFLYEQYF.

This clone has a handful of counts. CDR3 nucleotide sequence: TGTGCCAGCAAGGAGGACAGGTACACTGAAGCTTTCTTT. This translates into CASKEDRYTEAFF. The chain has TRBV27 and TRBJ1-1, with TRBD1 matching over 7 bases. The length of the CDR3 is 13 residues. J was trimmed by 3 bases and V by 7 bases; bases with no gene match: 5. The germline V gene has CDR1 MNHEY and CDR2 SMNVEV (reference sequence).

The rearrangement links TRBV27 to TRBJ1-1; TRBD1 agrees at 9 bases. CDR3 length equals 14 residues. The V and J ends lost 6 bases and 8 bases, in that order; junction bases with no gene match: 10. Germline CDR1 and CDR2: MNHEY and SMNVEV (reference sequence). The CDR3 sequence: CASSLGQGGQEAFF. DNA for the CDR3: TGTGCCAGCAGCCTGGGACAGGGAGGGCAAGAAGCTTTCTTT.

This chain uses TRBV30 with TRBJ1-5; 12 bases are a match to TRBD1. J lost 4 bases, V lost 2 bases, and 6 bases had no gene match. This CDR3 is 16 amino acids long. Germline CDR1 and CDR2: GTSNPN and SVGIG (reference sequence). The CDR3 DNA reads TGTGCCTGGAGTCCGGGACAGGGGGCTTGGAATCAGCCCCAGCATTTT. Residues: CAWSPGQGAWNQPQHF.

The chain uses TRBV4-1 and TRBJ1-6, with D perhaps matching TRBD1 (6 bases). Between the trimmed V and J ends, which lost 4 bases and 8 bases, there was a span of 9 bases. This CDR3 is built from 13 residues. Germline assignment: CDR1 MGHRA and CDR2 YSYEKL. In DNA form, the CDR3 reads TGCGCCAGCAGCCCAGGGGCGGATTCACCCCTCCACTTT. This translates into CASSPGADSPLHF.

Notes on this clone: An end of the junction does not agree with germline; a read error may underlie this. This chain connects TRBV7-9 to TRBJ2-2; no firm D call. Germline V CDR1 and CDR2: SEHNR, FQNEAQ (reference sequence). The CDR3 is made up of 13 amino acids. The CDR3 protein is CSSSPPRTGELFF. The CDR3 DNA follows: TGTTCCAGCAGCCCTCCTAGGACCGGGGAGCTGTTTTTT.

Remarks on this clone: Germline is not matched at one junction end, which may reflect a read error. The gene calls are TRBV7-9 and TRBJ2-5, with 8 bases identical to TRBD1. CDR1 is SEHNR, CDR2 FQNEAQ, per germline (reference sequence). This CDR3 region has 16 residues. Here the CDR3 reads CSSTPLRDRGRETQYF. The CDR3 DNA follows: TGTTCCAGCACCCCCCTTAGAGACAGGGGTAGGGAGACCCAGTACTTC.

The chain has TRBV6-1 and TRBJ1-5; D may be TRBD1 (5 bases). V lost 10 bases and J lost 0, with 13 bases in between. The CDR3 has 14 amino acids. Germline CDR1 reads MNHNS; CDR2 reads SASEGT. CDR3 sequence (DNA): TGTGCCACGGCCCCAGGGATTAGCAATCAGCCCCAGCATTTT. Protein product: CATAPGISNQPQHF.

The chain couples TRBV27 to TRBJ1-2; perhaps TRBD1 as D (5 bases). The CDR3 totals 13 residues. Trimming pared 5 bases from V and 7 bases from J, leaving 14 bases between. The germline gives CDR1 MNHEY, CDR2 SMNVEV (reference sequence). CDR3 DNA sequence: TGTGCCAGCAGTCTACACGGGGGACGTGGCTACACCTTC. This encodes CASSLHGGRGYTF.

The CDR3 protein is CASSLDKGTSGQETQYF. In nucleotides, the CDR3 is TGCGCCAGCAGCTTGGATAAAGGGACTAGCGGCCAAGAGACCCAGTACTTC. The V call is TRBV5-1, the J call TRBJ2-5; 11 positions agree with TRBD2. J gave up 1 base and V 0 bases, and 5 bases lay outside the gene matches. The CDR3 is 17 residues long. Looked up from germline, CDR1 is SGHRS and CDR2 is YFSETQ.

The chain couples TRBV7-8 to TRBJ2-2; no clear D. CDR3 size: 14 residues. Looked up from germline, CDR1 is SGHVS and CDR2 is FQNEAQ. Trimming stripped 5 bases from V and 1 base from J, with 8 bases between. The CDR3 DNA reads TGTGCCAGCAGCCACCGGGTGAACACCGGGGAGCTGTTTTTT. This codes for CASSHRVNTGELFF.